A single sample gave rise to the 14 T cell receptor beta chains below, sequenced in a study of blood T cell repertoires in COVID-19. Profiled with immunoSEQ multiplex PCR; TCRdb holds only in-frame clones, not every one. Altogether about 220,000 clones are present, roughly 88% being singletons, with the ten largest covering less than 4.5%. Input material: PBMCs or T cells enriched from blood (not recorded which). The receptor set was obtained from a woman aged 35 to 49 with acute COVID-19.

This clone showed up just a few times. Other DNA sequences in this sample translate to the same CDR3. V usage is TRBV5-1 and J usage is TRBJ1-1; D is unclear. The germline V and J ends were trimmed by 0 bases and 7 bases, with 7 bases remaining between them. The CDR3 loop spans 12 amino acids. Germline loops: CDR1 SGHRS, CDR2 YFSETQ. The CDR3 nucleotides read TGCGCCAGCAGCTTGGTGTCGGGTGAAGCTTTCTTT. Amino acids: CASSLVSGEAFF.

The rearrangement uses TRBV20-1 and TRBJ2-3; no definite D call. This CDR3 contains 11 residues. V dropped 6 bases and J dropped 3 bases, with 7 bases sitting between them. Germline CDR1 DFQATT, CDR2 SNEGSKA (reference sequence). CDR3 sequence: CSAEVTDTQYF. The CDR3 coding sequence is TGCAGTGCCGAGGTTACAGATACGCAGTATTTT.

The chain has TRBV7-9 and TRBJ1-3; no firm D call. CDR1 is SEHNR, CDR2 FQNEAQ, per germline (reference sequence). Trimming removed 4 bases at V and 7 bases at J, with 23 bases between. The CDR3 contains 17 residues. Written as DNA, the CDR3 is TGTGCCAGCAGCTCTCAGCGCGGCCCCCGGTCGTGGAACACCATATATTTT. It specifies CASSSQRGPRSWNTIYF.

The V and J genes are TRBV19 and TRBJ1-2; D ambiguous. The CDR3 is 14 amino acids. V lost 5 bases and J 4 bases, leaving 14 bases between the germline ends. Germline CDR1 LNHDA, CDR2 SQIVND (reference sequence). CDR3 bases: TGTGCCAGTAGTGAAGCTCCGGTTACCTATGGCTACACCTTC. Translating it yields CASSEAPVTYGYTF.

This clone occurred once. The CDR3 reads CASSPTGVRSTEAFF. The DNA for the CDR3 is TGTGCCAGCAGCCCCACAGGGGTTCGGAGCACTGAAGCTTTCTTT. The chain is built from TRBV7-8 and TRBJ1-1; the match to TRBD1 covers 7 bases. Germline V CDR1 and CDR2: SGHVS, FQNEAQ. With V trimmed by 5 bases and J by 4 bases, 10 bases remained unmatched. CDR3 length: 15 amino acids.

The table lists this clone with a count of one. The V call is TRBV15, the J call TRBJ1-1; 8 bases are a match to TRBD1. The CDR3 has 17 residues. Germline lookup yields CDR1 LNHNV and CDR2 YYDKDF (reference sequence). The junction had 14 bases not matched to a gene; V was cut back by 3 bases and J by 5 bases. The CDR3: CATSRGGPGTGKTEAFF. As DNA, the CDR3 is TGTGCCACCAGCAGGGGGGGACCCGGGACAGGAAAAACTGAAGCTTTCTTT.

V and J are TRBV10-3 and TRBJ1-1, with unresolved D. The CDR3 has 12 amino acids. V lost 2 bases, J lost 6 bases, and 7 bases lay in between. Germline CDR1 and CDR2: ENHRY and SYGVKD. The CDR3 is CAISEPDSEAFF. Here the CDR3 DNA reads TGTGCCATCAGTGAGCCCGACTCTGAAGCTTTCTTT.

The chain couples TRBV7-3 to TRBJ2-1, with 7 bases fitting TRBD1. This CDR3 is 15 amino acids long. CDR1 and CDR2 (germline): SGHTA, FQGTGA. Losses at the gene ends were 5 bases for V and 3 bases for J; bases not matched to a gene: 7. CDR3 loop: CASSPDRALYNEQFF. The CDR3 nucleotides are TGTGCCAGCAGCCCCGACAGGGCTCTCTACAATGAGCAGTTCTTC.

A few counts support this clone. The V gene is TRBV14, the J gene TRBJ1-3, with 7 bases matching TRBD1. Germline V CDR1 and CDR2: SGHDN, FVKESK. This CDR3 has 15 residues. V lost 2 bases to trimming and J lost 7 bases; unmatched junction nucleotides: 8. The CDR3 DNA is TGTGCCAGCAGCCAAATTACAGGGGCCCGGAACACCATATATTTT. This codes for CASSQITGARNTIYF.

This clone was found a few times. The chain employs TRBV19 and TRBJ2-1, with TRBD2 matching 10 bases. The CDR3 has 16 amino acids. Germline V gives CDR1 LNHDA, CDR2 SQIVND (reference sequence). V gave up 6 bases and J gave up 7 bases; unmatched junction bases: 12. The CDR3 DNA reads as TGTGCCAGTAGAGCGGCTAGGACTAGCGGATTAAATGAGCAGTTCTTC. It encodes CASRAARTSGLNEQFF.

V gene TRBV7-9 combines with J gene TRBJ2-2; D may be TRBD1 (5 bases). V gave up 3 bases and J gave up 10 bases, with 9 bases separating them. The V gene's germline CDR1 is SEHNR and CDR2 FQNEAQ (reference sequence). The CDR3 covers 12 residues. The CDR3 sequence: CASSLGPTELFF. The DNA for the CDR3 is TGTGCCAGCAGCTTGGGGCCCACGGAGCTGTTTTTT.

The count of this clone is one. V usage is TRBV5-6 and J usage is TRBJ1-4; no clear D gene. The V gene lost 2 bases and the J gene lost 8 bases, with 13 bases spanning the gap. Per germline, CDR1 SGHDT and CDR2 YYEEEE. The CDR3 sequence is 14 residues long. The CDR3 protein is CASSLTQIREKLFF. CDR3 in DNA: TGTGCCAGCAGCTTAACGCAAATACGGGAAAAACTGTTTTTT. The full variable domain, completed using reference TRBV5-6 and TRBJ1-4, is DAGVTQSPTHLIKTRGQQVTLRCSPKSGHDTVSWYQQALGQGPQFIFQYYEEEERQRGNFPDRFSGHQFPNYSSELNVNALLLGDSALYLCASSLTQIREKLFFGSGTQLSVL.

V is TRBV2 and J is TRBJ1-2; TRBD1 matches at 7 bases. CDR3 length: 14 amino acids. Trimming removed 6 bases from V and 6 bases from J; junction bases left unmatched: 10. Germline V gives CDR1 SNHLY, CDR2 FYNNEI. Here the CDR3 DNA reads TGTGCCAGCAGGGGGGAGAGGGGGCCTAATGGCTACACCTTC. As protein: CASRGERGPNGYTF.

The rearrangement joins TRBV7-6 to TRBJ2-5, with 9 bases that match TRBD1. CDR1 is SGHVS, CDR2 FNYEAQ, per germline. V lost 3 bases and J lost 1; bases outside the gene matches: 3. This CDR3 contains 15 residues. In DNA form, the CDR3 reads TGTGCCAGCAGCTTCGGGGACAGGGCCCAAGAGACCCAGTACTTC. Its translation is CASSFGDRAQETQYF.